Listed here is a single TCR beta chain. Its specificity is unknown. The record originates from a study of PD-1 blockade in classical Hodgkin lymphoma. Findings of the study overall: Reports indicated that newly diagnosed patients had lower baseline TCR diversity than healthy donors did.

The data were produced by immunoSEQ multiplex PCR, yet TCRdb's version contains in-frame clones alone and is incomplete. The sample carries tens of thousands of clones, approximately 90% recorded once. The time point: newly diagnosed, previously untreated cHL patient sample. Input material: peripheral blood mononuclear cells (PBMCs). The sequence derives from a human donor with classical Hodgkin lymphoma.

Here the CDR3 reads CASRKGGNSYEQYF. DNA of the CDR3: TGTGCCAGCCGTAAGGGAGGGAACTCCTACGAGCAGTACTTC. The rearrangement uses TRBV28 and TRBJ2-7; 7 nucleotides match TRBD2. The CDR3 covers 14 residues. With 8 bases clipped from V and 0 bases from J, the junction kept 7 bases outside the gene matches. Germline V lookup: CDR1 MDHEN, CDR2 SYDVKM. Full variable domain (rest looked up from reference TRBV28 and TRBJ2-7): DVKVTQSSRYLVKRTGEKVFLECVQDMDHENMFWYRQDPGLGLRLIYFSYDVKMKEKGDIPEGYSVSREKKERFSLILESASTNQTSMYLCASRKGGNSYEQYFGPGTRLTVT.